These 23 T cell receptor beta chains share one sample of origin, sequenced in a study of brain metastases from non-small cell lung cancer. Libraries were prepared by immunoSEQ multiplex PCR; TCRdb keeps only in-frame clonotypes and omits some of them. The profile shows about 1,600 clones, just over 90% of them singletons. Sample: tissue from a brain metastasis. Receptors originate from a donor at least 40 years old with non-small cell lung cancer.

The chain carries TRBV6-2 or TRBV6-3 and TRBJ1-1; D remains ambiguous. The CDR3 covers 12 residues. Trimming stripped 5 bases from V and 7 bases from J, with 11 bases between. The V gene's germline CDR1 is MNHEY and CDR2 SVGEGT. CDR3 protein: CASSRIWDEAFF. The DNA of the CDR3 is TGTGCCAGCAGTCGCATATGGGATGAAGCTTTCTTT.

The V and J genes are TRBV29-1 and TRBJ2-1; 7 nucleotides line up with TRBD2. CDR3 length: 16 amino acids. The germline gives CDR1 SQVTM, CDR2 ANQGSEA. After removal of 0 bases from V and 2 bases from J, the junction contained 7 bases not matched to a gene. CDR3 DNA sequence: TGCAGCGTTGAAGATCCGGCTAGCGGTACCTACAATGAGCAGTTCTTC. Amino acid sequence: CSVEDPASGTYNEQFF.

The chain recombines TRBV28 with TRBJ2-1, with no clear D. V was trimmed by 7 bases and J by 1 base, leaving 26 bases between them. Per germline, CDR1 MDHEN and CDR2 SYDVKM. The CDR3 loop spans 19 amino acids. The CDR3 bases are TGTGCCAGCACCATGTATGGGTCCACTCTTAAACGGTCCTACAATGAGCAGTTCTTC. It translates to CASTMYGSTLKRSYNEQFF.

The chain links TRBV9 to TRBJ1-2, with a tentative D call TRBD1 (5 bases). With 4 bases removed from V and 1 base from J, the gap between germline ends came to 14 bases. Germline V gene lookup returns CDR1 SGDLS and CDR2 YYNGEE. The length of the CDR3 is 15 residues. The CDR3 reads CASSPSGTINYGYTF. In nucleotides, the CDR3 is TGTGCCAGCAGCCCCTCCGGGACGATTAACTATGGCTACACCTTC.

V gene TRBV7-8 combines with J gene TRBJ1-6; 8 bases map to TRBD1. Germline values: CDR1 SGHVS, CDR2 FQNEAQ. V dropped 5 bases and J dropped 7; count of bases not matched to a gene: 4. CDR3 length: 14 residues. CDR3 region: CASSTRQGNSPLHF. The CDR3 DNA reads as TGTGCCAGCAGCACCCGACAGGGGAATTCACCCCTCCACTTT.

CDR3 residues: CASSKSTGSPLHF. Written as DNA, the CDR3 is TGTGCCAGCAGCAAGTCCACAGGGTCACCCCTCCACTTT. The rearrangement uses TRBV11-3 and TRBJ1-6, with D possibly TRBD1 on 6 matching bases. The CDR3 has 13 amino acids. V lost 5 bases and J lost 10, with 12 bases in between. The germline gives CDR1 SGHNT, CDR2 YENEEA.

V gene TRBV2 combines with J gene TRBJ1-2; D ambiguous. Trimming pared 6 bases from V and 2 bases from J, leaving 10 bases between. Germline CDR1 reads SNHLY; CDR2 reads FYNNEI. This CDR3 comprises 13 residues. In DNA, the CDR3 is TGTGCCAGCAGCAGAGGGATGAACTATGGCTACACCTTC. It translates to CASSRGMNYGYTF.

This sequence joins TRBV4-1 and TRBJ1-1; perhaps TRBD1 as D (5 bases). The V end was cut by 3 bases, the J end by 2 bases, with 19 bases between. This CDR3 spans 17 amino acids. Germline V CDR1 and CDR2: MGHRA, YSYEKL. The CDR3 nucleotides read TGCGCCAGCAGCCAGGTCGACAGCGACCTTTCCAACACTGAAGCTTTCTTT. Its translation: CASSQVDSDLSNTEAFF.

This chain connects TRBV5-4 to TRBJ1-6, with TRBD1 as a possible D gene (5 bases). Germline V lookup: CDR1 SGHNT, CDR2 YYREEE (reference sequence). CDR3 size: 13 residues. V was shortened by 0 bases and J by 10 bases, with 8 bases between the two germline ends. CDR3 loop: CASSLGDPSPLHF. CDR3 DNA sequence: TGTGCCAGCAGCTTGGGGGACCCCTCACCCCTCCACTTT.

The chain couples TRBV7-6 to TRBJ1-1; weak D call: TRBD1 (5 bases). The CDR3 extends over 13 amino acids. From germline, CDR1 is SGHVS and CDR2 FNYEAQ. The V gene lost 8 bases and the J gene lost 0 bases, with 10 bases spanning the gap. This chain's CDR3 is CASGRDLNTEAFF. In nucleotides, the CDR3 is TGTGCCAGCGGGAGGGACCTGAACACTGAAGCTTTCTTT. Combining the CDR3 with reference TRBV7-6 and TRBJ1-1 gives the whole variable domain GAGVSQSPRYKVTKRGQDVALRCDPISGHVSLYWYRQALGQGPEFLTYFNYEAQQDKSGLPNDRFSAERPEGSISTLTIQRTEQRDSAMYRCASGRDLNTEAFFGQGTRLTVV.

The J gene is TRBJ1-6, the V gene TRBV12-3 or TRBV12-4; unclear D gene. The CDR3 sequence is 10 residues long. V was cut by 6 bases and J by 13 bases, with 7 bases left in between. The DNA of the CDR3 is TGTGCCAGCAGGACAAAGCCCCTCCACTTT. Protein product: CASRTKPLHF.

CDR3 bases: TGTGCCAGCAGTTACTTACCTAGCGGGGCCTTCTCTGGGGCCAACGTCCTGACTTTC. It yields the protein CASSYLPSGAFSGANVLTF. The chain uses TRBV6-2 or TRBV6-3 and TRBJ2-6; TRBD2 matches at 9 bases. Trimming took 1 base from V and 0 from J; bases not matched to a gene: 7. The CDR3 runs 19 residues. Germline CDR1 is MNHEY and CDR2 is SVGEGT.

The rearrangement uses TRBV12-3 or TRBV12-4 and TRBJ2-3, with TRBD1 as a possible D gene (5 bases). V gave up 3 bases and J gave up 6 bases, with 10 bases separating them. The CDR3 extends over 13 amino acids. The CDR3 sequence is CASSFSTEDTQYF. Written as DNA, the CDR3 is TGTGCCAGCAGTTTTTCGACAGAGGATACGCAGTATTTT.

The rearrangement joins TRBV7-2 to TRBJ2-7; D assignment may be TRBD1 or TRBD2 (5 bases each). CDR3 length equals 13 residues. The V gene's germline CDR1 is SGHTA and CDR2 FQGNSA. V was trimmed by 4 bases and J by 6 bases, leaving 13 bases between them. DNA of the CDR3: TGTGCCAGCAGCTCGGGGCAGCAGACCGAGCAGTACTTC. This codes for CASSSGQQTEQYF.

This chain joins TRBV27 and TRBJ1-6, with a tentative D call TRBD1 (5 bases). V dropped 0 bases and J dropped 6 bases, with 15 bases sitting between them. Germline V gene sequence: CDR1 MNHEY, CDR2 SMNVEV (reference sequence). The CDR3 totals 17 residues. CDR3 sequence reads: CASSLSVGLRGNSPLHF. The CDR3 DNA is TGTGCCAGCAGTTTATCGGTGGGTTTGAGGGGTAATTCACCCCTCCACTTT.

V gene TRBV4-3 combines with J gene TRBJ1-3; no reliable D call. The germline V gene has CDR1 LGHNA and CDR2 YSLEER. The CDR3 loop spans 15 amino acids. V was clipped by 2 bases and J by 3 bases, with 11 bases between them. The CDR3 coding sequence is TGCGCCAGCAGCCAAAATCGGGGAATTGGAAACACCATATATTTT. Translating it yields CASSQNRGIGNTIYF.

The genes are TRBV27 and TRBJ2-5; possible D gene TRBD2, 6 bases. Germline CDR1 MNHEY, CDR2 SMNVEV (reference sequence). This CDR3 has 13 residues. V was pared by 5 bases and J by 8 bases, with 15 bases between. CDR3 nucleotides: TGTGCCAGCAGTCCCCTAGCGTCTGGAACCCAGTACTTC. It yields the protein CASSPLASGTQYF.

CDR3 amino acids: CASSQARGLAGNTIYF. DNA for the CDR3: TGCGCCAGCAGCCAAGCTAGGGGGCTGGCTGGAAACACCATATATTTT. The chain employs TRBV4-1 and TRBJ1-3; TRBD1 matches 7 bases. The CDR3 covers 16 residues. Germline assignment: CDR1 MGHRA and CDR2 YSYEKL. The V and J ends lost 1 base and 2 bases, in that order; junction bases with no gene match: 5.

This clone was seen only once. The rearrangement uses TRBV3-1 (or the pseudogene TRBV3-2) and TRBJ1-6; perhaps TRBD1 as D (6 bases). The CDR3 is made up of 15 amino acids. V lost 0 bases and J lost 8, with 11 bases in between. Germline-derived CDR1 and CDR2 are LGHDT and YNNKEL (reference sequence). This CDR3 is CASSQDLQGYSPLHF. The CDR3 DNA follows: TGTGCCAGCAGCCAAGATCTACAGGGATATTCACCCCTCCACTTT.

V usage is TRBV6-1 and J usage is TRBJ1-4, with TRBD1 matching over 7 bases. The CDR3 extends over 12 amino acids. Trimming removed 2 bases from V and 15 bases from J; junction bases left unmatched: 6. Germline CDR1 reads MNHNS; CDR2 reads SASEGT. CDR3 bases: TGTGCCAGCAGTGAAACCGCCGGGACAGTGTTTTTT. Protein sequence: CASSETAGTVFF.

The genes are TRBV19 and TRBJ1-1; D perhaps matches TRBD1 (5 bases). The CDR3 runs to 14 residues. Germline CDR1 and CDR2: LNHDA and SQIVND (reference sequence). Trimming shortened V by 1 base and J by 3 bases, and 9 bases separated the two germline ends. CDR3 sequence (DNA): TGTGCCAGTAGTATAGGAGGAGGGGACACTGAAGCTTTCTTT. Amino acids: CASSIGGGDTEAFF.

This clone was found once. The genes are TRBV11-3 and TRBJ1-1; 7 bases are shared with TRBD1. V gave up 5 bases and J gave up 8 bases; unmatched junction bases: 11. The CDR3 runs to 14 residues. The V gene's germline CDR1 is SGHNT and CDR2 YENEEA. CDR3 amino acids: CASSPGGEETEAFF. CDR3 nucleotide sequence: TGTGCCAGCAGCCCAGGGGGGGAAGAGACAGAAGCTTTCTTT.

The CDR3 sequence is CASSLPQETQYF. Written as DNA, the CDR3 is TGTGCCAGCAGTTTACCCCAAGAGACCCAGTACTTC. V usage is TRBV28 and J usage is TRBJ2-5; unclear D gene. V was clipped by 2 bases and J by 1 base, with 2 bases between them. CDR3 length: 12 residues. Germline CDR1 and CDR2: MDHEN and SYDVKM.